The 25 T cell receptor beta chains given below trace back to one sample, sequenced in a study of OX40 agonist ivuxolimab in advanced cancers. Clones were read by immunoSEQ multiplex PCR, and TCRdb kept only the in-frame ones, dropping some. The top ten hold 0.38% of the sample, which has some 65,000 clones, over 75% seen once. This specimen consisted of CD4+ or CD8+ T cells sorted from blood, obtained in a trial of the OX40 agonist ivuxolimab. These receptors were collected from an adult with an advanced solid tumor such as melanoma, head and neck, liver or kidney cancer.

The chain joins TRBV5-1 to TRBJ2-1, with D perhaps TRBD2 (6 bases). Looked up from germline, CDR1 is SGHRS and CDR2 is YFSETQ. The CDR3 is 16 amino acids. V was pared by 0 bases and J by 7 bases, with 17 bases between. CDR3 protein: CASSLDEQRGTNEQFF. CDR3 DNA sequence: TGCGCCAGCAGCTTGGATGAGCAACGGGGGACTAATGAGCAGTTCTTC.

The chain recombines TRBV27 with TRBJ2-2; D possibly uses TRBD1 or TRBD2 (6 bases each). Deletions cut 7 bases from V and 6 bases from J, with 18 bases between. Germline V lookup: CDR1 MNHEY, CDR2 SMNVEV (reference sequence). The CDR3 is 15 amino acids. Here the CDR3 reads CASTLGGLKAGELFF. CDR3 coding DNA: TGTGCCAGCACACTAGGGGGGCTCAAAGCCGGGGAGCTGTTTTTT.

This clone has a single count. The chain employs TRBV14 and TRBJ1-2, with a possible D match to TRBD1 (5 bases). The germline gives CDR1 SGHDN, CDR2 FVKESK. This CDR3 is built from 13 residues. Trimming left V 0 bases short and J 8 bases short, with 10 bases between. In DNA, the CDR3 is TGTGCCAGCAGCCAAGATTCAGGGTGGGGCTACACCTTC. Translation: CASSQDSGWGYTF.

CDR3 DNA: TGTGCCATCAGTGAGTCCATAAGGCCCTACACCTTC. As protein: CAISESIRPYTF. The chain carries TRBV10-3 and TRBJ1-2; D is unclear. The V end lost 0 bases, the J end lost 10 bases, and 9 bases lay between the germline ends. This CDR3 spans 12 amino acids. Per the germline V gene, CDR1 is ENHRY and CDR2 is SYGVKD.

The rearrangement uses TRBV6-1 and TRBJ1-2, with 10 bases fitting TRBD1. CDR1 MNHNS and CDR2 SASEGT come from the germline V gene. CDR3 length: 15 residues. V shed 4 bases and J 4 bases; nucleotides not matched to a gene: 6. This CDR3 reads CASSAGTGASYGYTF. The CDR3 coding sequence is TGTGCCAGCAGTGCGGGGACAGGGGCTTCCTATGGCTACACCTTC.

This rearrangement joins TRBV6-5 to TRBJ2-3; D not resolved. This CDR3 has 12 residues. The V gene lost 7 bases and the J gene lost 2 bases, with 7 bases spanning the gap. In germline, CDR1 is MNHEY, CDR2 SVGAGI. The chain's CDR3 is CASISTTDTQYF. The DNA of the CDR3 is TGTGCCAGCATTTCCACCACAGATACGCAGTATTTT.

V and J are TRBV27 and TRBJ2-2, with TRBD1 matching over 9 bases. This CDR3 is built from 15 residues. J gave up 4 bases and V 5 bases, and 5 bases lay outside the gene matches. Germline-derived CDR1 and CDR2 are MNHEY and SMNVEV (reference sequence). The CDR3, as DNA: TGTGCCAGCAGTCCCGGGACAGGGATCACCGGGGAGCTGTTTTTT. Its protein product is CASSPGTGITGELFF.

This rearrangement joins TRBV4-1 to TRBJ1-5, with TRBD1 as a possible D gene (6 bases). Deletions cut 5 bases from V and 2 bases from J, with 16 bases between. The CDR3 is 16 amino acids. Germline CDR1 reads MGHRA; CDR2 reads YSYEKL. The DNA for the CDR3 is TGCGCCAGCAGCTTAGAGGGGGGGCATGGCAATCAGCCCCAGCATTTT. It yields the protein CASSLEGGHGNQPQHF.

The V gene is TRBV6-4, the J gene TRBJ1-1, with D unclear. Germline V gene sequence: CDR1 MRHNA, CDR2 SNTAGT. This CDR3 region has 15 residues. The ends were cut back, 8 bases at V and 3 bases at J, with 19 bases in the middle. The CDR3 DNA is TGTGCCAGCCCCCGGTCCGGGGAAGCGGACACTGAAGCTTTCTTT. Its translation is CASPRSGEADTEAFF.

The chain couples TRBV5-1 to TRBJ1-2; TRBD1 is a possible D gene (5 bases). Germline V gene data show CDR1 as SGHRS and CDR2 as YFSETQ. V gave up 3 bases and J gave up 6 bases, with 18 bases separating them. This CDR3 is built from 15 residues. This chain's CDR3 is CASSSAGTWGDGYTF. CDR3 bases: TGCGCCAGCAGCTCGGCAGGGACCTGGGGCGATGGCTACACCTTC.

As for this clone: Other nucleotide sequences in the sample specify the same CDR3. CDR3 in DNA: TGTGCCAGCAGCCAAGATCGACGCTTAGGACAGGCATACTCACCCCTCCACTTT. Its protein is CASSQDRRLGQAYSPLHF. The chain carries TRBV14 and TRBJ1-6; 7 bases are a match to TRBD1. From germline, CDR1 is SGHDN and CDR2 FVKESK. The CDR3 length is 18 residues. V lost 0 bases, J lost 10 bases, and 15 bases stayed unmatched.

This chain connects TRBV9 to TRBJ1-3; a weak D match, TRBD1 (6 bases). Per germline, CDR1 SGDLS and CDR2 YYNGEE. Trimming stripped 0 bases from V and 8 bases from J, with 9 bases between. The CDR3 consists of 13 residues. Here the CDR3 reads CASSVVGGDTIYF. The CDR3 nucleotides read TGTGCCAGCAGCGTAGTAGGGGGTGACACCATATATTTT.

V and J are TRBV5-7 and TRBJ2-1; 8 bases agree with TRBD1. Being an ORF, TRBV5-7 has a function that is uncertain. Unmatched junction bases numbered 12, after V lost 4 bases and J lost 9 bases. CDR3 size: 15 residues. The CDR3 reads CASSLTGVPTGEQFF. CDR3 nucleotide sequence: TGTGCCAGCAGCCTGACAGGGGTCCCTACCGGTGAGCAGTTCTTC.

The table lists this clone with a few counts. The rearrangement uses TRBV7-2 and TRBJ1-6; possibly TRBD1 for D (5 bases). The V end lost 4 bases, the J end lost 10 bases, and 11 bases lay between the germline ends. The length of the CDR3 is 13 residues. CDR1 SGHTA and CDR2 FQGNSA come from the germline V gene. The CDR3 reads CASSSLQVSPLHF. In DNA form, the CDR3 reads TGTGCCAGCAGCTCGCTACAGGTCTCACCCCTCCACTTT.

The CDR3 region has the DNA TGTGCCAGCAGCTTAGGGGCCGGGAATGAGCAGTTCTTC. Encoded protein: CASSLGAGNEQFF. V is TRBV7-9 and J is TRBJ2-1; D gene ambiguous. Trimming took off 1 base at V and 7 bases at J, with 8 bases between the two ends. Germline-derived CDR1 and CDR2 are SEHNR and FQNEAQ (reference sequence). This CDR3 is built from 13 residues.

This chain uses TRBV6-1 with TRBJ2-1; D may correspond to TRBD1 or TRBD2 (6 bases each). The CDR3 consists of 12 residues. Germline loops: CDR1 MNHNS, CDR2 SASEGT. V lost 11 bases and J lost 4, with 12 bases in between. In DNA form, the CDR3 reads TGTGCCGGGGGGCAATGGTACAATGAGCAGTTCTTC. Translation gives CAGGQWYNEQFF.

The V call is TRBV5-1, the J call TRBJ2-7; D might be TRBD1 (6 bases). The CDR3 is made up of 14 amino acids. Looked up from germline, CDR1 is SGHRS and CDR2 is YFSETQ. Trimming pared 2 bases from V and 7 bases from J, leaving 16 bases between. The CDR3 DNA sequence: TGCGCCAGCAGCTTTGGGGACACGGCAGGGGAGCAGTACTTC. It is translated as CASSFGDTAGEQYF.

The genes are TRBV19 and TRBJ2-3, with 11 bases identical to TRBD2. CDR3 size: 15 residues. J lost 4 bases, V lost 2 bases, and 2 bases had no gene match. Germline assignment: CDR1 LNHDA and CDR2 SQIVND (reference sequence). CDR3 region: CASSILAGGADTQYF. For the CDR3, the DNA is TGTGCCAGTAGTATACTAGCGGGGGGAGCAGATACGCAGTATTTT.

The V gene is TRBV5-1, the J gene TRBJ2-7, with 14 bases fitting TRBD2. The CDR3 runs to 15 residues. In germline, CDR1 is SGHRS, CDR2 YFSETQ. Unmatched junction bases numbered 7, after V lost 4 bases and J lost 7 bases. The CDR3 region is CASSRTSGGPEEQYF. The CDR3, as DNA: TGCGCCAGCAGCCGGACTAGCGGGGGGCCCGAAGAGCAGTACTTC.

Only a few counts were recorded for this clone. This sequence joins TRBV6-1 and TRBJ1-6; TRBD1 is a possible D gene (6 bases). Germline values: CDR1 MNHNS, CDR2 SASEGT. Trimming took 3 bases from V and 5 from J, leaving 14 bases between them. The CDR3 length is 16 residues. The CDR3 sequence is CASSEVTGANNSPLHF. In nucleotides, the CDR3 is TGTGCCAGCAGTGAGGTCACGGGGGCGAATAATTCACCCCTCCACTTT.

CDR3 in DNA: TGTGCCAGCAGTCTCGACAGGGAGATTGGAAAACTGTTTTTT. Translated, it gives CASSLDREIGKLFF. This chain connects TRBV11-2 to TRBJ1-4; 7 nucleotides match TRBD1. V lost 6 bases, J lost 10 bases, and 11 bases stayed unmatched. The length of the CDR3 is 14 residues. CDR1 is SGHAT and CDR2 is FQNNGV in the germline V gene.

This chain connects TRBV7-6 to TRBJ2-1, with a possible D match to TRBD1 (5 bases). The ends were cut back, 1 base at V and 9 bases at J, with 10 bases in the middle. The germline CDR1 and CDR2 sequences are SGHVS and FNYEAQ. This CDR3 has 13 amino acids. The CDR3 DNA reads TGTGCCAGCAGCTTAGAATCTAGGGGTGAGCAGTTCTTC. The encoded protein is CASSLESRGEQFF.

The DNA of the CDR3 is TGTGCCAGCAGGCGGGACATCACCTACGAGCAGTACTTC. It is translated as CASRRDITYEQYF. V is TRBV6-6 and J is TRBJ2-7; the D call may be TRBD1 or TRBD2 (6 bases each). The CDR3 is 13 residues long. Looked up from germline, CDR1 is MNHNY and CDR2 is SVGAGI (reference sequence). V lost 6 bases, J lost 2 bases, and 11 bases lay in between.

This clone was counted once. The chain is built from TRBV11-2 and TRBJ2-7; possible D gene TRBD2, 6 bases. Germline V gene data show CDR1 as SGHAT and CDR2 as FQNNGV. CDR3 length: 14 residues. V was trimmed by 0 bases and J by 7 bases, leaving 13 bases between them. The CDR3 reads CASSLEGTVREQYF. CDR3 in DNA: TGTGCCAGCAGCTTAGAGGGGACTGTCCGGGAGCAGTACTTC.

The chain carries TRBV29-1 and TRBJ1-2, with D tentatively TRBD1 (6 bases). The CDR3 is made up of 13 amino acids. Trimming left V 1 base short and J 7 bases short, with 13 bases between. Germline values: CDR1 SQVTM, CDR2 ANQGSEA. DNA of the CDR3: TGCAGCGTTGAAGTAGGGGGGTACGCTGGCTACACCTTC. This translates into CSVEVGGYAGYTF.